One sample yielded the 32 T cell receptor beta chains listed below, sequenced in a study of T-cell memory formation after mild COVID-19. Via MiXCR, TCRdb re-called the 5' RACE reads, giving one row per CDR3 protein. This table holds 50,000 or so distinct CDR3 sequences, more than 9% found once. The sequenced sample consisted of PBMCs or a T cell subset sorted from them (not recorded which). Source of these receptors: a man younger than 30 who had mild COVID-19 (a few samples of this study predate the infection). Cell type and time point are not known.

This clonotype was seen ten or more times. The chain has TRBV4-1 and TRBJ2-1; 10 bases line up with TRBD2. The V and J ends lost 2 bases and 8 bases, in that order; junction bases with no gene match: 9. The CDR3 runs to 16 residues. Germline lookup yields CDR1 MGHRA and CDR2 YSYEKL. CDR3 region: CASSQPAGGLLDEQFF. Written as DNA, the CDR3 is TGCGCCAGCAGCCAACCAGCGGGGGGGCTCTTGGATGAGCAGTTCTTC.

This chain joins TRBV6-2 or TRBV6-3 and TRBJ2-4; 7 bases line up with TRBD1. V was clipped by 2 bases and J by 1 base; unmatched bases: 5. The CDR3 is 16 residues long. Germline V gene sequence: CDR1 MNHEY, CDR2 SVGEGT. CDR3 in DNA: TGTGCCAGCAGTTACCGACAGGGATGGGCCAAAAACATTCAGTACTTC. Translation: CASSYRQGWAKNIQYF.

This clonotype was observed a handful of times. This chain links TRBV12-3 or TRBV12-4 with TRBJ2-1, with a tentative D call TRBD1 (6 bases). This CDR3 spans 15 amino acids. V lost 3 bases and J 4 bases, leaving 13 bases between the germline ends. The CDR3 DNA reads as TGTGCCAGCAGTTTGGGTGGGGGCCTTTACAATGAGCAGTTCTTC. It encodes CASSLGGGLYNEQFF.

The chain couples TRBV10-1 to TRBJ2-7, with D possibly TRBD1 on 6 matching bases. The CDR3 runs to 16 residues. The germline V and J ends were trimmed by 2 bases and 2 bases, with 16 bases remaining between them. Germline V gives CDR1 WNHNN, CDR2 SYGVQD (reference sequence). CDR3 nucleotide sequence: TGCGCCAGCAGTGAGAACAGGGCCACTGAACCCTACGAGCAGTACTTC. This translates into CASSENRATEPYEQYF.

This chain uses TRBV12-3 or TRBV12-4 with TRBJ1-1; D not certain. The CDR3 is 13 amino acids. V lost 6 bases to trimming and J lost 3 bases, with 11 bases between them. This chain's CDR3 is CASSPRRYTEAFF. The CDR3 DNA reads as TGTGCCAGCAGCCCCAGGAGATACACTGAAGCTTTCTTT.

The chain is built from TRBV7-2 and TRBJ2-3; maybe TRBD2 (5 bases). CDR3 length equals 17 residues. The germline V and J ends were trimmed by 1 base and 0 bases, with 14 bases remaining between them. Germline loops: CDR1 SGHTA, CDR2 FQGNSA. The CDR3 DNA reads as TGTGCCAGCAGCTTAGTGCCGGGGTCGACTAGCACAGATACGCAGTATTTT. Its translation: CASSLVPGSTSTDTQYF.

This rearrangement joins TRBV3-1 to TRBJ2-1; 8 nucleotides match TRBD2. The CDR3 is 15 amino acids. V lost 4 bases and J lost 3; bases outside the gene matches: 5. CDR1 is LGHDT and CDR2 is YNNKEL in the germline V gene (reference sequence). The CDR3 nucleotides are TGTGCCAGCAGCCCATGGCGGGGGGTCTACAATGAGCAGTTCTTC. Amino acids: CASSPWRGVYNEQFF.

CDR3 sequence reads: CASSQGSGGIYNEQFF. The CDR3 DNA reads as TGTGCCAGCAGCCAAGGTTCGGGGGGTATCTACAATGAGCAGTTCTTC. The V gene is TRBV4-2, the J gene TRBJ2-1; 7 bases match TRBD2. Germline V gene sequence: CDR1 LGHNA, CDR2 YNFKEQ. Trimming cost V 1 base and J 3 bases; bases outside gene matches: 6. CDR3 length: 16 amino acids.

The table lists this clonotype with many counts. V usage is TRBV6-5 and J usage is TRBJ2-3, with a tentative D call TRBD1 (6 bases). The V end lost 5 bases, the J end lost 4 bases, and 10 bases lay between the germline ends. CDR1 is MNHEY and CDR2 is SVGAGI in the germline V gene. This CDR3 region has 13 residues. The chain's CDR3 is CASSLPGADTQYF. The CDR3 nucleotides read TGTGCCAGCAGTCTTCCAGGGGCAGATACGCAGTATTTT.

There are a few counts of this clonotype. The rearrangement uses TRBV5-1 and TRBJ1-2; D not certain. From germline, CDR1 is SGHRS and CDR2 YFSETQ. Trimming cost V 2 bases and J 8 bases, with 13 bases left between them. This CDR3 comprises 13 residues. The CDR3: CASSFGSVEGYTF. The CDR3 nucleotides read TGCGCCAGCAGCTTCGGGTCTGTGGAGGGCTACACCTTC.

This clonotype has ten or more counts. The gene calls are TRBV5-5 and TRBJ2-3, with 8 nucleotides matching TRBD2. There are 14 residues in the CDR3. Germline CDR1 reads SGHKS; CDR2 reads YYEKEE (reference sequence). V trimming: 2 bases; J trimming: 1 base; junction bases outside the gene matches: 0. Here the CDR3 DNA reads TGTGCCAGCAGCTTACTAGCGGGCACAGATACGCAGTATTTT. This sequence encodes CASSLLAGTDTQYF. The variable domain in full, completed from reference TRBV5-5 and TRBJ2-3, reads DAGVTQSPTHLIKTRGQQVTLRCSPISGHKSVSWYQQVLGQGPQFIFQYYEKEERGRGNFPDRFSARQFPNYSSELNVNALLLGDSALYLCASSLLAGTDTQYFGPGTRLTVL.

This clonotype occurred many times. The rearrangement joins TRBV7-3 to TRBJ2-5; 7 bases map to TRBD2. Germline CDR1 is SGHTA and CDR2 is FQGTGA. Losses at the gene ends were 4 bases for V and 4 bases for J; bases not matched to a gene: 9. The CDR3 has 15 residues. The CDR3 loop reads CASSSNTGTTETQYF. The CDR3 DNA reads as TGTGCCAGCAGCTCAAACACCGGGACTACAGAGACCCAGTACTTC.

As DNA, the CDR3 is TGTGCCAGCAGCAAAGTATCCGGACGGGCTCGGAAAGACGAGCAGTACGTC. It encodes CASSKVSGRARKDEQYV. This chain uses TRBV21-1 with TRBJ2-7. TRBV21-1 is a pseudogene locus. The length of the CDR3 is 17 residues.

This chain connects TRBV7-2 to TRBJ2-3, with D unresolved. The CDR3 spans 12 residues. The V and J ends lost 1 base and 9 bases respectively, with 8 bases between them. The germline V gene has CDR1 SGHTA and CDR2 FQGNSA. This chain's CDR3 is CASSLEYKTQYF. DNA for the CDR3: TGTGCCAGCAGCTTAGAGTACAAGACGCAGTATTTT.

This rearrangement joins TRBV27 to TRBJ1-1; D remains unclear. V shed 7 bases and J shed 8 bases, with 11 bases lying between them. The CDR3 runs 11 residues. Germline V gives CDR1 MNHEY, CDR2 SMNVEV (reference sequence). In DNA, the CDR3 is TGTGCCAGCAAACGGGCAGAAGAAGCTTTCTTT. This codes for CASKRAEEAFF.

This clonotype appeared many times. The V and J genes are TRBV7-9 and TRBJ2-7; D not certain. The ends were cut back, 2 bases at V and 1 base at J, with 12 bases in the middle. Germline V gene data show CDR1 as SEHNR and CDR2 as FQNEAQ (reference sequence). The CDR3 spans 15 residues. This CDR3 is CASSLSTSQSYEQYF. The CDR3 DNA follows: TGTGCCAGCAGCTTATCCACTTCTCAGTCCTACGAGCAGTACTTC.

The V call is TRBV20-1, the J call TRBJ1-5; D unclear. Germline values: CDR1 DFQATT, CDR2 SNEGSKA (reference sequence). V was clipped by 1 base and J by 7 bases, with 11 bases between them. This CDR3 spans 13 amino acids. The CDR3 is CSARGYQRQPQHF. The CDR3 bases are TGCAGTGCTAGAGGCTATCAGCGGCAGCCCCAGCATTTT.

This clonotype appeared many times. The J gene is TRBJ2-7, the V gene TRBV25-1; D might be TRBD1 (5 bases). CDR1 and CDR2 (germline): MGHDK, SYGVNS. V was cut by 1 base and J by 2 bases, with 9 bases left in between. The CDR3 totals 14 residues. The CDR3 protein is CASSEWGRTYEQYF. The CDR3 DNA follows: TGTGCCAGCAGTGAATGGGGCAGGACCTACGAGCAGTACTTC.

In this sample, this clonotype turned up many times. This chain joins TRBV12-3 or TRBV12-4 and TRBJ1-5; 9 positions match TRBD1. The ends lost 8 bases at V and 6 bases at J; junction bases unmatched: 5. This CDR3 region has 13 residues. The CDR3 nucleotides read TGTGCCAGCCGGGACAGGGTAGTTCAGCCCCAGCATTTT. Protein product: CASRDRVVQPQHF.

The J gene is TRBJ1-1, the V gene TRBV18; no firm D call. Looked up from germline, CDR1 is KGHSH and CDR2 is LQKENI. Deletions cut 1 base from V and 2 bases from J, with 11 bases between. CDR3 length: 15 residues. The CDR3 protein is CASSPLSGLNTEAFF. DNA for the CDR3: TGTGCCAGCTCACCACTCTCCGGGTTAAACACTGAAGCTTTCTTT.

This clonotype has a handful of counts. V gene TRBV7-2 combines with J gene TRBJ1-6; 8 nucleotides match TRBD1. Unmatched junction bases numbered 4, after V lost 6 bases and J lost 6 bases. The CDR3 is 14 residues long. CDR1 SGHTA and CDR2 FQGNSA come from the germline V gene. CDR3 protein: CASSRTGINSPLHF. In nucleotides, the CDR3 is TGTGCCAGCAGTCGGACAGGGATTAATTCACCCCTCCACTTT. Drawing the rest from reference TRBV7-2 and TRBJ1-6, the complete variable domain is GAGVSQSPSNKVTEKGKDVELRCDPISGHTALYWYRQSLGQGLEFLIYFQGNSAPDKSGLPSDRFSAERTGGSVSTLTIQRTQQEDSAVYLCASSRTGINSPLHFGNGTRLTVT.

This clonotype has only a few counts. The V call is TRBV29-1, the J call TRBJ2-2; TRBD1 matches at 8 bases. With V trimmed by 7 bases and J by 4 bases, 8 bases remained unmatched. The CDR3 is 14 residues long. Looked up from germline, CDR1 is SQVTM and CDR2 is ANQGSEA. The CDR3 nucleotides are TGCAGCGCAGACACAGGGGGGAGCACCGGGGAGCTGTTTTTT. Amino acids: CSADTGGSTGELFF.

This clonotype has just a few counts. The V and J genes are TRBV12-3 or TRBV12-4 and TRBJ1-3, with 8 bases identical to TRBD1. The V gene end was trimmed by 6 bases and the J gene end by 7 bases; junction bases not matched to a gene: 8. The CDR3 length is 14 residues. The CDR3 loop is CASSLTGASNTIYF. CDR3 in DNA: TGTGCCAGCAGCCTGACAGGGGCAAGTAACACCATATATTTT.

This clonotype was recorded a few times. V usage is TRBV4-1 and J usage is TRBJ2-5, with TRBD1 matching 10 bases. V gave up 5 bases and J gave up 4 bases; unmatched junction bases: 7. The CDR3 loop spans 15 amino acids. Germline V gene lookup returns CDR1 MGHRA and CDR2 YSYEKL. CDR3 sequence reads: CASSYDRGRRETQYF. In DNA form, the CDR3 reads TGCGCCAGCAGCTACGACAGGGGGCGTCGAGAGACCCAGTACTTC.

This clonotype was counted many times. J is TRBJ1-5 and V is TRBV7-9; D remains ambiguous. Deletions cut 1 base from V and 5 bases from J, with 9 bases between. The CDR3 totals 14 residues. Germline V gives CDR1 SEHNR, CDR2 FQNEAQ (reference sequence). CDR3 sequence (DNA): TGTGCCAGCAGCTTAGGGCAGGACCATCAGCCCCAGCATTTT. The encoded protein is CASSLGQDHQPQHF.

This clonotype was detected many times. The chain has TRBV12-3 or TRBV12-4 and TRBJ2-7; D is ambiguous. CDR3 length: 14 amino acids. Trimming pared 6 bases from V and 0 bases from J, leaving 12 bases between. CDR3: CASRQSLNSYEQYF. DNA of the CDR3: TGTGCCAGCAGGCAGTCCCTCAACTCCTACGAGCAGTACTTC.

The chain uses TRBV6-6 and TRBJ1-2; D is unresolved. The CDR3 has 12 residues. The germline V gene has CDR1 MNHNY and CDR2 SVGAGI (reference sequence). Trimming stripped 5 bases from V and 8 bases from J, with 12 bases between. DNA of the CDR3: TGTGCCAGCAGTACCGAGTTGCGGGGCTACACCTTC. Protein sequence: CASSTELRGYTF.

This clonotype appeared many times. The chain has TRBV10-3 and TRBJ2-7; 12 bases agree with TRBD2. CDR3 length: 14 residues. V trimming: 10 bases; J trimming: 5 bases; junction bases outside the gene matches: 9. Germline V CDR1 and CDR2: ENHRY, SYGVKD. The CDR3 nucleotides read TGTGCCACCCGGACTAGCGGGGTTAGGAACGAGCAGTACTTC. This encodes CATRTSGVRNEQYF.

This chain uses TRBV6-5 with TRBJ1-1; 7 bases align to TRBD1. The CDR3 covers 13 residues. The V segment lost 7 bases and the J segment 5 bases; nucleotides outside the gene matches: 7. Germline CDR1 and CDR2: MNHEY and SVGAGI. The CDR3 DNA sequence: TGTGCCAGCATTCTACCGGGACAGACTGAAGCTTTCTTT. It specifies CASILPGQTEAFF.

This clonotype was recorded only once. The chain is built from TRBV5-4 and TRBJ1-1; no clear D. The CDR3 is 12 residues long. V gave up 3 bases and J gave up 7 bases, with 10 bases separating them. Germline V gives CDR1 SGHNT, CDR2 YYREEE (reference sequence). The CDR3 DNA reads TGTGCCAGCAGCTGGGGTATGGGTGAAGCTTTCTTT. It specifies CASSWGMGEAFF.

There are many counts of this clonotype. V usage is TRBV24-1 and J usage is TRBJ2-1; TRBD2 might be the D (6 bases). V was cut by 5 bases and J by 7 bases, with 11 bases left in between. Germline V gene data show CDR1 as KGHDR and CDR2 as SFDVKD. This CDR3 comprises 13 residues. CDR3 residues: CATSAPAGNEQFF. The CDR3 bases are TGTGCCACCAGTGCCCCTGCGGGAAATGAGCAGTTCTTC.

This clonotype was counted between two and nine times. The chain uses TRBV7-2 and TRBJ2-6; D is perhaps TRBD1 (5 bases). The CDR3 is 15 amino acids. Trimming took 5 bases from V and 1 from J, leaving 9 bases between them. The germline V gene encodes CDR1 SGHTA and CDR2 FQGNSA. CDR3 coding DNA: TGTGCCAGCAGCCCCAGGGCTTCTGGGGCCAACGTCCTGACTTTC. Its translation is CASSPRASGANVLTF.